A single sample is the source of the 23 T cell receptor beta chains below, sequenced in a study of T cells in narcolepsy. Using immunoSEQ multiplex PCR, the repertoire was profiled, and TCRdb retains in-frame clones only, with some absent. The data show approximately 25,000 clones, approximately 78% seen once. Sequencing used CD45RA- memory CD4+ T cells from PBMCs. Receptors originate from a human donor with narcolepsy.

V gene TRBV4-2 combines with J gene TRBJ2-7, with 8 bases aligning to TRBD1. The CDR3 runs to 16 residues. V was clipped by 4 bases and J by 1 base; unmatched bases: 9. Germline V gives CDR1 LGHNA, CDR2 YNFKEQ. CDR3 loop: CASSRVSTGGSYEQYF. In nucleotides, the CDR3 is TGTGCCAGCAGCCGAGTTTCCACAGGGGGTTCCTACGAGCAGTACTTC.

This rearrangement joins TRBV6-1 to TRBJ1-1; D gene uncertain. The CDR3 loop spans 17 amino acids. Germline V gene data show CDR1 as MNHNS and CDR2 as SASEGT. Trimming pared 0 bases from V and 6 bases from J, leaving 20 bases between. CDR3 nucleotide sequence: TGTGCCAGCAGTGAAGCGGACCGAAGGTTGAGTTGGGCTGAAGCTTTCTTT. Amino acids: CASSEADRRLSWAEAFF.

V usage is TRBV29-1 and J usage is TRBJ2-7; D tentatively reads TRBD1 or TRBD2 (5 bases each). Germline V lookup: CDR1 SQVTM, CDR2 ANQGSEA. CDR3 length: 14 residues. Trimming took off 6 bases at V and 2 bases at J, with 17 bases between the two ends. The CDR3: CSVKSRDAAYEQYF. The CDR3 coding sequence is TGCAGCGTCAAGTCTCGGGACGCGGCCTACGAGCAGTACTTC.

V gene TRBV27 combines with J gene TRBJ2-7; 7 bases line up with TRBD1. CDR1 is MNHEY and CDR2 is SMNVEV in the germline V gene (reference sequence). The CDR3 spans 14 residues. Germline trimming cut 8 bases from V and 3 bases from J; bases unmatched to any gene: 10. In DNA, the CDR3 is TGTGCCAGCCCTTACAGGGGAACACGCTACGAGCAGTACTTC. It translates to CASPYRGTRYEQYF.

The chain recombines TRBV6-5 with TRBJ2-6; D may match TRBD1 or TRBD2 (5 bases each). Germline V CDR1 and CDR2: MNHEY, SVGAGI. With 2 bases removed from V and 1 base from J, the gap between germline ends came to 6 bases. There are 15 residues in the CDR3. DNA for the CDR3: TGTGCCAGCAGTTACGGGGGATCTGGGGCCAACGTCCTGACTTTC. It specifies CASSYGGSGANVLTF.

A few counts support this clone. The V call is TRBV4-2, the J call TRBJ1-2; D remains ambiguous. CDR3 length equals 16 residues. With 0 bases removed from V and 1 base from J, the gap between germline ends came to 12 bases. CDR1 and CDR2 (germline): LGHNA, YNFKEQ. CDR3 sequence (DNA): TGTGCCAGCAGCCAAGATCTAGGGCGGATTAACTATGGCTACACCTTC. Amino acids: CASSQDLGRINYGYTF.

This chain joins TRBV19 and TRBJ1-1; the D gene is possibly TRBD1 (5 bases). Germline values: CDR1 LNHDA, CDR2 SQIVND (reference sequence). V lost 6 bases and J 1 base, leaving 15 bases between the germline ends. There are 15 residues in the CDR3. CDR3 region: CASRNTGRSNTEAFF. The CDR3 nucleotides read TGTGCCAGTAGAAACACGGGACGGTCGAACACTGAAGCTTTCTTT. The full variable domain, rest sourced from reference TRBV19 and TRBJ1-1, is DGGITQSPKYLFRKEGQNVTLSCEQNLNHDAMYWYRQDPGQGLRLIYYSQIVNDFQKGDIAEGYSVSREKKESFPLTVTSAQKNPTAFYLCASRNTGRSNTEAFFGQGTRLTVV.

This clone was recorded once. The chain combines TRBV12-5 with TRBJ2-7, with 8 bases identical to TRBD1. The germline V gene has CDR1 LGHNT and CDR2 FRNRAP. The trim removed 2 bases at V and 6 bases at J, leaving 12 bases unmatched. The CDR3 spans 16 residues. CDR3 protein: CASGLPRTGRPPEQYF. CDR3 nucleotides: TGTGCTAGTGGTTTGCCGCGGACAGGGCGGCCTCCCGAGCAGTACTTC. Supplemented by reference TRBV12-5 and TRBJ2-7, the full variable domain reads DARVTQTPRHKVTEMGQEVTMRCQPILGHNTVFWYRQTMMQGLELLAYFRNRAPLDDSGMPKDRFSAEMPDATLATLKIQPSEPRDSAVYFCASGLPRTGRPPEQYFGPGTRLTVT.

This clone was counted a few times. This chain connects TRBV11-2 to TRBJ2-4; TRBD2 aligns across 9 bases. The CDR3 extends over 16 amino acids. J gave up 4 bases and V 1 base, and 5 bases lay outside the gene matches. Germline CDR1 is SGHAT and CDR2 is FQNNGV. The DNA of the CDR3 is TGTGCCAGCAGCTTAGGGCGGGGGGGCCGGAAAAACATTCAGTACTTC. Its translation is CASSLGRGGRKNIQYF. Full variable domain (rest looked up from reference TRBV11-2 and TRBJ2-4): EAGVAQSPRYKIIEKRQSVAFWCNPISGHATLYWYQQILGQGPKLLIQFQNNGVVDDSQLPKDRFSAERLKGVDSTLKIQPAKLEDSAVYLCASSLGRGGRKNIQYFGAGTRLSVL.

The table lists this clone with a few counts. The chain joins TRBV6-5 to TRBJ2-7; no clear D. Germline V lookup: CDR1 MNHEY, CDR2 SVGAGI. V dropped 7 bases and J dropped 6 bases, with 13 bases sitting between them. This CDR3 has 12 residues. The CDR3 loop is CASNTNRGEQYF. The DNA for the CDR3 is TGTGCCAGCAACACCAACCGAGGCGAGCAGTACTTC.

This clone is a singleton in its sample. The chain links TRBV5-1 to TRBJ1-2, with unresolved D. CDR3 length: 14 residues. Deletions cut 1 base from V and 0 bases from J, with 7 bases between. Germline lookup yields CDR1 SGHRS and CDR2 YFSETQ. The CDR3 DNA reads as TGCGCCAGCAGCTTGCCGTACGCTAACTATGGCTACACCTTC. Translating gives CASSLPYANYGYTF. Drawing the rest from reference TRBV5-1 and TRBJ1-2, the complete variable domain is KAGVTQTPRYLIKTRGQQVTLSCSPISGHRSVSWYQQTPGQGLQFLFEYFSETQRNKGNFPGRFSGRQFSNSRSEMNVSTLELGDSALYLCASSLPYANYGYTFGSGTRLTVV.

The chain recombines TRBV5-1 with TRBJ2-7; D perhaps matches TRBD2 (5 bases). This CDR3 region has 12 residues. The germline V gene encodes CDR1 SGHRS and CDR2 YFSETQ. V shed 5 bases and J shed 0 bases, with 6 bases lying between them. CDR3 sequence (DNA): TGCGCCAGCAGGGGGAGCTCCTACGAGCAGTACTTC. Translation gives CASRGSSYEQYF.

This clone turned up a few times. The chain uses TRBV5-4 and TRBJ1-2; 9 bases map to TRBD1. CDR1 and CDR2 from the germline V gene are SGHNT and YYREEE (reference sequence). With V trimmed by 1 base and J by 3 bases, 10 bases remained unmatched. The CDR3 is 17 residues long. The DNA for the CDR3 is TGTGCCAGCAGCTTGAGTTCGAGACAGGGGGGCGACTATGGCTACACCTTC. It encodes CASSLSSRQGGDYGYTF.

The rearrangement uses TRBV11-3 and TRBJ1-1; D unclear. The CDR3 runs 11 residues. In germline, CDR1 is SGHNT, CDR2 YENEEA. V lost 5 bases, J lost 3 bases, and 4 bases lay in between. The CDR3 loop is CASSRDTEAFF. CDR3 coding DNA: TGTGCCAGCAGCCGAGACACTGAAGCTTTCTTT. Full variable domain (rest looked up from reference TRBV11-3 and TRBJ1-1): EAGVVQSPRYKIIEKKQPVAFWCNPISGHNTLYWYLQNLGQGPELLIRYENEEAVDDSQLPKDRFSAERLKGVDSTLKIQPAELGDSAVYLCASSRDTEAFFGQGTRLTVV.

The rearrangement joins TRBV6-1 to TRBJ1-1; a possible D gene is TRBD1 (6 bases). From germline, CDR1 is MNHNS and CDR2 SASEGT. V was shortened by 5 bases and J by 6 bases, with 10 bases between the two germline ends. This CDR3 has 12 amino acids. CDR3 sequence reads: CASSLRGAEAFF. CDR3 in DNA: TGTGCCAGCAGTTTGAGGGGGGCTGAAGCTTTCTTT.

This clone is labeled medium-sized. The chain has TRBV19 and TRBJ1-6, with D perhaps TRBD1 (5 bases). Per germline, CDR1 LNHDA and CDR2 SQIVND (reference sequence). This CDR3 is 12 amino acids long. Trimming stripped 6 bases from V and 6 bases from J, with 6 bases between. The CDR3 DNA is TGTGCCAGTAGAGGGGTTAATTCACCCCTCCACTTT. Its translation: CASRGVNSPLHF.

J is TRBJ2-5 and V is TRBV7-9, with D hard to call. This CDR3 region has 13 residues. Per the germline V gene, CDR1 is SEHNR and CDR2 is FQNEAQ (reference sequence). The V end was cut by 2 bases, the J end by 5 bases, with 9 bases between. The CDR3 loop is CASSLLAVETQYF. For the CDR3, the DNA is TGTGCCAGCAGCTTACTGGCTGTGGAGACCCAGTACTTC.

The chain combines TRBV29-1 with TRBJ2-1; D perhaps matches TRBD1 (5 bases). The CDR3 has 13 residues. Per germline, CDR1 SQVTM and CDR2 ANQGSEA. Trimming took 6 bases from V and 2 from J, leaving 11 bases between them. The DNA of the CDR3 is TGCAGCGTACAGGAGACAGCCTACAATGAGCAGTTCTTC. Residues: CSVQETAYNEQFF.

The CDR3 sequence: CATSGEFADTQYF. The CDR3, as DNA: TGTGCCACTTCAGGGGAGTTTGCAGATACGCAGTATTTT. The V and J genes are TRBV19 and TRBJ2-3, with a tentative D call TRBD1 (6 bases). The CDR3 contains 13 residues. Trimming took off 10 bases at V and 4 bases at J, with 15 bases between the two ends. Germline V gene sequence: CDR1 LNHDA, CDR2 SQIVND (reference sequence).

The chain has TRBV30 and TRBJ2-2; 9 bases are a match to TRBD1. The V segment lost 3 bases and the J segment 0 bases; nucleotides outside the gene matches: 8. The germline CDR1 and CDR2 sequences are GTSNPN and SVGIG (reference sequence). The CDR3 extends over 17 amino acids. CDR3 coding DNA: TGTGCCTGGAGGGGAGGGACAGGGTCGACGAACACCGGGGAGCTGTTTTTT. As protein: CAWRGGTGSTNTGELFF.

This chain joins TRBV7-2 and TRBJ2-1; possibly TRBD1 or TRBD2 for D (5 bases each). The length of the CDR3 is 14 residues. Trimming removed 0 bases at V and 6 bases at J, with 9 bases between. The germline gives CDR1 SGHTA, CDR2 FQGNSA. The CDR3 DNA reads TGTGCCAGCAGCTTAGCGGGGGAGATCAATGAGCAGTTCTTC. Amino acid sequence: CASSLAGEINEQFF.

This clone was picked up a small number of times. This chain links TRBV29-1 with TRBJ2-5; no firm D call. Deletions cut 2 bases from V and 7 bases from J, with 14 bases between. Germline V CDR1 and CDR2: SQVTM, ANQGSEA. CDR3 size: 13 residues. The CDR3 here is CSVELTDRGTQYF. The CDR3 region has the DNA TGCAGCGTTGAACTAACAGATAGAGGGACCCAGTACTTC.

The chain employs TRBV6-4 and TRBJ2-2; D ambiguous. V lost 2 bases and J lost 1, with 8 bases in between. This CDR3 region has 15 residues. Germline CDR1 is MRHNA and CDR2 is SNTAGT. This CDR3 is CASSDRPGNTGELFF. The CDR3 DNA is TGTGCCAGCAGTGACCGGCCCGGGAACACCGGGGAGCTGTTTTTT.